The 2 T cell receptor beta chains in this list originate from one sample, sequenced in a study of cytomegalovirus exposure and HLA in healthy donors. This PCR relied on a set of 60 Vbeta primers and 13 Jbeta primers. The protocol was immunoSEQ multiplex PCR, while the TCRdb copy is restricted to in-frame clones and leaves out a portion. Found here are 150,000 to 200,000 clones, 60% to 80% of them singletons; the top ten hold 2.5% to 3.5%. The sample taken for sequencing was PBMCs. The receptor source for this set is a female donor in good health and CMV-seronegative.

The chain recombines TRBV28 with TRBJ2-3; D unclear. Between the trimmed V and J ends, which lost 5 bases and 11 bases, there was a span of 11 bases. CDR3 length: 11 amino acids. The germline gives CDR1 MDHEN, CDR2 SYDVKM. CDR3 loop: CASSIAAGQYF. The CDR3, as DNA: TGTGCCAGCAGTATCGCGGCTGGGCAGTATTTT.

This chain links TRBV5-1 with TRBJ1-1; TRBD1 might be the D (6 bases). The CDR3 is 13 amino acids. V gave up 1 base and J gave up 7 bases, with 11 bases separating them. The germline CDR1 and CDR2 sequences are SGHRS and YFSETQ. CDR3: CASSLQGRDEAFF. CDR3 in DNA: TGCGCCAGCAGCTTGCAGGGGAGGGATGAAGCTTTCTTT.